This T cell receptor (beta chain) was recovered during a study of cytomegalovirus exposure and HLA in healthy donors. Germline loops: CDR1 MNHNY, CDR2 SVGAGI (reference sequence). V was clipped by 7 bases and J by 4 bases, with 4 bases between them. This CDR3 has 11 residues. The PCR ran on 60 Vbeta and 13 Jbeta primers. TCRdb's copy holds only in-frame clones and misses some; the assay was immunoSEQ multiplex PCR. The table includes 150,000 to 200,000 clones, about 86% detected once. The study's findings and limits: TCR beta chains numbering 164 were designated cytomegalovirus-associated.

This clone was recorded a few times. What it binds is not known. This chain joins TRBV6-6 and TRBJ2-2; D is ambiguous. What was sequenced was PBMCs. The source is a young woman in good health and CMV-seropositive. The CDR3 protein is CASTLTGELFF. As DNA, the CDR3 is TGTGCCAGCACCCTCACCGGGGAGCTGTTTTTT.